These T cell receptor beta chains were read from a single sample in a study of T cell responses to AZD1222 COVID-19 vaccine. Sequencing was performed with immunoSEQ multiplex PCR; in TCRdb, only in-frame clones are kept and a portion is missing. The sample has about 260,000 clones, approximately 95% seen once. The input for sequencing was peripheral blood, taken on day 0 of AZD1222 vaccination. Source of these receptors: an adult in good health. Both conserved end residues are part of each CDR3. D genes are given only for firm matches. Clone size is shown for a subset of rows, as once, few, many or a class of expanded clone.

j_call: TRBJ2-1
clone_size: NA
v_call: TRBV5-4
d_call: NA
cdr3_aa: CASSLEAGLYNEQFF
cdr3_nt: TGTGCCAGCAGCTTGGAAGCGGGCCTCTACAATGAGCAGTTCTTC

j_call: TRBJ1-2
clone_size: NA
v_call: TRBV28
d_call: NA
cdr3_aa: CASSLRASRGGGYTF
cdr3_nt: TGTGCCAGCAGTTTAAGGGCCAGCAGGGGTGGTGGCTACACCTTC

j_call: TRBJ2-7
clone_size: NA
v_call: TRBV30
d_call: NA
cdr3_aa: CAGEVSEQYF
cdr3_nt: TGTGCGGGTGAGGTCTCCGAGCAGTACTTC

j_call: TRBJ2-2
clone_size: NA
v_call: TRBV3-1/TRBV3-2
d_call: NA
cdr3_aa: CASSPSIGELFF
cdr3_nt: TGTGCCAGCAGTCCTTCAATCGGGGAGCTGTTTTTT

j_call: TRBJ2-7
clone_size: NA
v_call: TRBV6-5
d_call: TRBD2
cdr3_aa: CASSLTSGSSWEQYF
cdr3_nt: TGTGCCAGCAGCCTTACTAGCGGGAGTTCGTGGGAGCAGTACTTC

j_call: TRBJ1-1
clone_size: NA
v_call: TRBV28
d_call: NA
cdr3_aa: CASSRRRILNTEAFF
cdr3_nt: TGTGCCAGCAGTCGCCGACGCATCTTGAACACTGAAGCTTTCTTT

j_call: TRBJ2-7
clone_size: NA
v_call: TRBV7-9
d_call: NA
cdr3_aa: CASSLTYEQYF
cdr3_nt: TGTGCCAGCAGCTTAACCTACGAGCAGTACTTC

j_call: TRBJ2-5
clone_size: NA
v_call: TRBV14
d_call: TRBD2
cdr3_aa: CASSQDRLAGGGVTQYF
cdr3_nt: TGTGCCAGCAGCCAAGATAGGCTAGCGGGGGGAGGGGTGACCCAGTACTTC

j_call: TRBJ1-2
clone_size: NA
v_call: TRBV2
d_call: NA
cdr3_aa: CASSEGQGYGYTF
cdr3_nt: TGTGCCAGCAGTGAGGGGCAGGGCTATGGCTACACCTTC

j_call: TRBJ1-2
clone_size: NA
v_call: TRBV28
d_call: NA
cdr3_aa: CASSLTQGRYGYTF
cdr3_nt: TGTGCCAGCAGTCTTACGCAGGGGCGGTATGGCTACACCTTC

j_call: TRBJ1-4
clone_size: NA
v_call: TRBV28
d_call: NA
cdr3_aa: CASRPFGGGKEKLFF
cdr3_nt: TGTGCCAGCAGACCATTTGGGGGGGGCAAAGAAAAACTGTTTTTT

j_call: TRBJ1-2
clone_size: NA
v_call: TRBV11-1
d_call: TRBD1
cdr3_aa: CASSDRVFAGYTF
cdr3_nt: TGTGCCAGCAGCGACAGGGTCTTCGCTGGCTACACCTTC

j_call: TRBJ1-2
clone_size: NA
v_call: TRBV9
d_call: NA
cdr3_aa: CASSVWAGTSHYGYTF
cdr3_nt: TGTGCCAGCAGCGTCTGGGCAGGGACATCTCACTATGGCTACACCTTC

j_call: TRBJ2-1
clone_size: NA
v_call: TRBV6-5
d_call: NA
cdr3_aa: CASARGANNEQFF
cdr3_nt: TGTGCCAGCGCGAGAGGGGCTAACAATGAGCAGTTCTTC

j_call: TRBJ1-2
clone_size: NA
v_call: TRBV5-4
d_call: NA
cdr3_aa: CASSLGQGLGRGIYGYTF
cdr3_nt: TGTGCCAGCAGCCTCGGTCAGGGCTTAGGTAGGGGTATTTATGGCTACACCTTC

j_call: TRBJ2-7
clone_size: NA
v_call: TRBV28
d_call: TRBD1
cdr3_aa: CASGTGPLYEQYF
cdr3_nt: TGTGCCAGCGGGACAGGGCCCCTCTACGAGCAGTACTTC

j_call: TRBJ2-5
clone_size: NA
v_call: TRBV9
d_call: TRBD1
cdr3_aa: CASSEGAGGMETQYF
cdr3_nt: TGTGCCAGCAGCGAGGGCGCAGGGGGCATGGAGACCCAGTACTTC

j_call: TRBJ2-3
clone_size: NA
v_call: TRBV9
d_call: NA
cdr3_aa: CASSSTGTADTQYF
cdr3_nt: TGTGCCAGCAGCTCTACAGGAACAGCAGATACGCAGTATTTT

j_call: TRBJ2-1
clone_size: once
v_call: TRBV3-1/TRBV3-2
d_call: NA
cdr3_aa: CASSLSATLPLNEQFF
cdr3_nt: TGTGCCAGCAGCCTAAGCGCCACTTTGCCCCTAAATGAGCAGTTCTTC

j_call: TRBJ2-1
clone_size: once
v_call: TRBV7-9
d_call: TRBD2
cdr3_aa: CASSLYPGLAGANEQFF
cdr3_nt: TGTGCCAGCAGCTTATATCCCGGACTAGCGGGGGCTAATGAGCAGTTCTTC

j_call: TRBJ1-1
clone_size: NA
v_call: TRBV2
d_call: NA
cdr3_aa: CASSLERNTEAFF
cdr3_nt: TGTGCCAGCAGTTTGGAGAGGAACACTGAAGCTTTCTTT

j_call: TRBJ1-6
clone_size: NA
v_call: TRBV11-2
d_call: NA
cdr3_aa: CASSYTTRSPLHF
cdr3_nt: TGTGCCAGCAGCTACACTACACGGTCACCCCTCCACTTT

j_call: TRBJ2-7
clone_size: NA
v_call: TRBV12-3/TRBV12-4
d_call: NA
cdr3_aa: CASSPSSYEQYF
cdr3_nt: TGTGCCAGCAGCCCGAGCTCCTACGAGCAGTACTTC

j_call: TRBJ2-7
clone_size: NA
v_call: TRBV6-4
d_call: TRBD2
cdr3_aa: CASSEDSGSYEQYF
cdr3_nt: TGTGCCAGCAGTGAGGATAGCGGGTCCTACGAGCAGTACTTC

j_call: TRBJ2-7
clone_size: NA
v_call: TRBV27
d_call: TRBD1
cdr3_aa: CASSLTGQPYEQYF
cdr3_nt: TGTGCCAGCAGTCTCACGGGACAGCCCTACGAGCAGTACTTC

j_call: TRBJ2-5
clone_size: NA
v_call: TRBV16
d_call: NA
cdr3_aa: CASSQSEETQYF
cdr3_nt: TGTGCCAGCAGCCAATCGGAAGAGACCCAGTACTTC

j_call: TRBJ2-3
clone_size: once
v_call: TRBV5-1
d_call: NA
cdr3_aa: CASSPAWRDTDTQYF
cdr3_nt: TGCGCCAGCAGCCCCGCGTGGCGGGACACAGATACGCAGTATTTT

j_call: TRBJ2-7
clone_size: NA
v_call: TRBV7-8
d_call: TRBD1
cdr3_aa: CASRGETGAEQYF
cdr3_nt: TGTGCCAGCAGAGGTGAAACAGGGGCCGAGCAGTACTTC

j_call: TRBJ2-5
clone_size: once
v_call: TRBV11-3
d_call: NA
cdr3_aa: CASSLRGGAETQYF
cdr3_nt: TGTGCCAGCAGCTTAAGGGGGGGCGCGGAGACCCAGTACTTC

j_call: TRBJ2-2
clone_size: NA
v_call: TRBV4-3
d_call: TRBD2
cdr3_aa: CASSQDPGLGGSGELFF
cdr3_nt: TGCGCCAGCAGCCAAGATCCGGGACTAGGGGGATCCGGGGAGCTGTTTTTT

j_call: TRBJ2-4
clone_size: NA
v_call: TRBV7-2
d_call: NA
cdr3_aa: CASSLWGRVAKNIQYF
cdr3_nt: TGTGCCAGCAGCTTATGGGGGCGTGTAGCCAAAAACATTCAGTACTTC

j_call: TRBJ2-2
clone_size: NA
v_call: TRBV18
d_call: TRBD2
cdr3_aa: CASSRKSTSGSIFTGELFF
cdr3_nt: TGTGCCAGCTCTCGGAAGTCGACTAGCGGGAGTATCTTCACCGGGGAGCTGTTTTTT

j_call: TRBJ2-1
clone_size: NA
v_call: TRBV5-1
d_call: TRBD2
cdr3_aa: CASSPRTSGRPWVNEQFF
cdr3_nt: TGCGCCAGCAGCCCGAGGACTAGCGGGAGGCCCTGGGTAAATGAGCAGTTCTTC

j_call: TRBJ2-2
clone_size: once
v_call: TRBV11-2
d_call: TRBD2
cdr3_aa: CASSRRLAGTNTGELFF
cdr3_nt: TGTGCCAGCAGCCGGAGACTAGCGGGGACGAACACCGGGGAGCTGTTTTTT

j_call: TRBJ2-1
clone_size: NA
v_call: TRBV9
d_call: NA
cdr3_aa: CASSVSSELWNEQFF
cdr3_nt: TGTGCCAGCAGCGTATCTAGCGAACTCTGGAATGAGCAGTTCTTC

j_call: TRBJ2-1
clone_size: NA
v_call: TRBV28
d_call: TRBD1
cdr3_aa: CASSGQGPYNEQFF
cdr3_nt: TGTGCCAGCAGTGGACAGGGACCCTACAATGAGCAGTTCTTC

j_call: TRBJ1-6
clone_size: NA
v_call: TRBV29-1
d_call: NA
cdr3_aa: CSVALVGPGRDSPLHF
cdr3_nt: TGCAGCGTGGCGCTAGTAGGGCCCGGCCGGGATTCACCCCTCCACTTT

j_call: TRBJ2-5
clone_size: NA
v_call: TRBV7-8
d_call: NA
cdr3_aa: CASRVRGDIQETQYF
cdr3_nt: TGTGCCAGCAGAGTCAGGGGGGATATCCAAGAGACCCAGTACTTC

j_call: TRBJ2-7
clone_size: NA
v_call: TRBV5-6
d_call: TRBD2
cdr3_aa: CASSLLGGGYEQYF
cdr3_nt: TGTGCCAGCAGCTTGCTCGGGGGGGGCTACGAGCAGTACTTC

j_call: TRBJ1-1
clone_size: NA
v_call: TRBV3-1/TRBV3-2
d_call: TRBD1
cdr3_aa: CASSQPGGHTEAFF
cdr3_nt: TGTGCCAGCAGCCAGCCAGGGGGACACACTGAAGCTTTCTTT

j_call: TRBJ1-5
clone_size: NA
v_call: TRBV24-1
d_call: TRBD1
cdr3_aa: CATSVGQGFNQPQHF
cdr3_nt: TGTGCCACCAGTGTAGGACAGGGTTTTAATCAGCCCCAGCATTTT

j_call: TRBJ1-4
clone_size: NA
v_call: TRBV5-4
d_call: TRBD1
cdr3_aa: CASSPGTGGRNEKLFF
cdr3_nt: TGTGCCAGCAGCCCCGGGACAGGGGGCCGAAATGAAAAACTGTTTTTT

j_call: TRBJ2-1
clone_size: NA
v_call: TRBV4-2
d_call: NA
cdr3_aa: CASSQGGVSYEQFF
cdr3_nt: TGTGCCAGCAGCCAAGGGGGAGTGAGTTATGAGCAGTTCTTC

j_call: TRBJ1-1
clone_size: NA
v_call: TRBV11-2
d_call: NA
cdr3_aa: CASSLQTGKTEAFF
cdr3_nt: TGTGCCAGCAGCTTACAAACAGGAAAAACTGAAGCTTTCTTT

j_call: TRBJ2-2
clone_size: NA
v_call: TRBV24-1
d_call: NA
cdr3_aa: CATSDPSRIRGTGELFF
cdr3_nt: TGTGCCACCAGTGACCCGTCGAGGATTCGGGGCACCGGGGAGCTGTTTTTT

j_call: TRBJ1-1
clone_size: NA
v_call: TRBV7-9
d_call: NA
cdr3_aa: CASSLETGNTEAFF
cdr3_nt: TGTGCCAGCAGCCTGGAGACAGGGAACACTGAAGCTTTCTTT

j_call: TRBJ1-4
clone_size: NA
v_call: TRBV28
d_call: NA
cdr3_aa: CASSQGQREEKLFF
cdr3_nt: TGTGCCAGCAGCCAAGGACAGAGGGAGGAAAAACTGTTTTTT

j_call: TRBJ1-1
clone_size: few
v_call: TRBV5-1
d_call: TRBD1
cdr3_aa: CASSWGDRTEAFF
cdr3_nt: TGCGCCAGCAGCTGGGGGGACAGGACTGAAGCTTTCTTT

j_call: TRBJ2-7
clone_size: few
v_call: TRBV3-1/TRBV3-2
d_call: NA
cdr3_aa: CASSQTGLQYF
cdr3_nt: TGTGCCAGCAGCCAAACCGGACTGCAGTACTTC

j_call: TRBJ1-1
clone_size: NA
v_call: TRBV7-3
d_call: TRBD1
cdr3_aa: CASSPQGGLNTEAFF
cdr3_nt: TGTGCCAGCAGCCCGCAGGGGGGGTTGAACACTGAAGCTTTCTTT

j_call: TRBJ1-1
clone_size: NA
v_call: TRBV5-1
d_call: TRBD1
cdr3_aa: CASSLEGTGGGTEAFF
cdr3_nt: TGCGCCAGCAGCTTGGAAGGGACAGGGGGTGGGACTGAAGCTTTCTTT

j_call: TRBJ2-7
clone_size: NA
v_call: TRBV2
d_call: NA
cdr3_aa: CASRGRGGGYEQYF
cdr3_nt: TGTGCCAGCAGAGGCCGTGGGGGAGGTTACGAGCAGTACTTC

j_call: TRBJ1-4
clone_size: NA
v_call: TRBV5-6
d_call: NA
cdr3_aa: CASSFGTNNEKLFF
cdr3_nt: TGTGCCAGCAGCTTTGGGACAAACAATGAAAAACTGTTTTTT

j_call: TRBJ2-1
clone_size: once
v_call: TRBV5-4
d_call: NA
cdr3_aa: CASSSTIRNEQFF
cdr3_nt: TGTGCCAGCAGCTCTACAATCCGGAATGAGCAGTTCTTC

j_call: TRBJ2-7
clone_size: NA
v_call: TRBV6-2/TRBV6-3
d_call: TRBD1
cdr3_aa: CASSRTGGNYEQYF
cdr3_nt: TGTGCCAGCAGCCGGACAGGGGGCAACTACGAGCAGTACTTC

j_call: TRBJ1-4
clone_size: NA
v_call: TRBV4-2
d_call: NA
cdr3_aa: CASSSQHPPREKLFF
cdr3_nt: TGTGCCAGCAGCTCCCAACACCCGCCTAGGGAAAAACTGTTTTTT

j_call: TRBJ2-7
clone_size: NA
v_call: TRBV14
d_call: NA
cdr3_aa: CASSQDRIGQYF
cdr3_nt: TGTGCCAGCAGCCAAGACCGAATCGGGCAGTACTTC

j_call: TRBJ1-1
clone_size: NA
v_call: TRBV7-8
d_call: NA
cdr3_aa: CASSLEVGYNTEAFF
cdr3_nt: TGTGCCAGCAGCTTAGAAGTAGGGTACAACACTGAAGCTTTCTTT